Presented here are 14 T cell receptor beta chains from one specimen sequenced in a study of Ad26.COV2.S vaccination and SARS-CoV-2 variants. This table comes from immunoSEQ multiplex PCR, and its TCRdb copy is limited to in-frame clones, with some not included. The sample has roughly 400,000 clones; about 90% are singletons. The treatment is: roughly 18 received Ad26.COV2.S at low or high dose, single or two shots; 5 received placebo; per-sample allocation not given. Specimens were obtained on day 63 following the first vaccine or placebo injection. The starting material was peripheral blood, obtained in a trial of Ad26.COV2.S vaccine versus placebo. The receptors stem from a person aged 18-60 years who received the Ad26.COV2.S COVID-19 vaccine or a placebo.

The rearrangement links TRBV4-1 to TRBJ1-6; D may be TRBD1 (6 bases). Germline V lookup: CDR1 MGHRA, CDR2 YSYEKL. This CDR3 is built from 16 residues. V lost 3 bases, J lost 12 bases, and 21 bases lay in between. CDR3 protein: CASSQGGQSSYRPLHF. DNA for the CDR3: TGCGCCAGCAGCCAGGGAGGACAGTCGTCATATAGACCCCTCCACTTT.

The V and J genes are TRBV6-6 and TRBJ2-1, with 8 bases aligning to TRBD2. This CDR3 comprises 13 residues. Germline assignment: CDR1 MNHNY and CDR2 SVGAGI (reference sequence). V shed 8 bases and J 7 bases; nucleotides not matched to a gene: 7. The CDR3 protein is CASRSGGENEQFF. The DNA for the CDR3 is TGTGCCAGCCGAAGCGGGGGTGAAAATGAGCAGTTCTTC.

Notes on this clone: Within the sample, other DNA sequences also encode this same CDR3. CDR3 DNA: TGTGCCAGCAGCCAAGGAAATCAGCCCCAGCATTTT. Translating it yields CASSQGNQPQHF. The chain couples TRBV3-1 (or the pseudogene TRBV3-2) to TRBJ1-5; D remains ambiguous. The length of the CDR3 is 12 residues. From germline, CDR1 is LGHDT and CDR2 YNNKEL (reference sequence). The V end lost 1 base, the J end lost 4 bases, and 2 bases lay between the germline ends.

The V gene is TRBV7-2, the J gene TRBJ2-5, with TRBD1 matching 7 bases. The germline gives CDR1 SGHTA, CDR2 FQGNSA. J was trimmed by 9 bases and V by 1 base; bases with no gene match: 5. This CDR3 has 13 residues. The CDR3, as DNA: TGTGCCAGCAGCTTAGATGGCAGGGGGTCCCAGTACTTC. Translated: CASSLDGRGSQYF.

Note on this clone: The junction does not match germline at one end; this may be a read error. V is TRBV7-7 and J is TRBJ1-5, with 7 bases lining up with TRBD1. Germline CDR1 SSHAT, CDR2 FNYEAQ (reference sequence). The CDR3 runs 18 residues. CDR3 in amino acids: CASNIQGLNPNSNQPQHF. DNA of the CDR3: TGTGCTAGCAACATACAGGGGCTAAATCCTAATAGCAATCAGCCCCAGCATTTT.

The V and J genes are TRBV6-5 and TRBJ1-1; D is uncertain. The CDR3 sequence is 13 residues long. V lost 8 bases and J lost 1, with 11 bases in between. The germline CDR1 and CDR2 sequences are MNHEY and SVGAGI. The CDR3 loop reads CASGDTANTEAFF. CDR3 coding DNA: TGTGCCAGCGGAGACACGGCGAACACTGAAGCTTTCTTT.

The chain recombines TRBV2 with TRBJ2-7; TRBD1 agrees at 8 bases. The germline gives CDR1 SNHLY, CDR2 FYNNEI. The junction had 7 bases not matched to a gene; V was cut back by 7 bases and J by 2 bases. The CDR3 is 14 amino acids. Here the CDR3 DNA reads TGTGCCAGCATCGACTGGACAGGGACCTACGAGCAGTACTTC. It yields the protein CASIDWTGTYEQYF.

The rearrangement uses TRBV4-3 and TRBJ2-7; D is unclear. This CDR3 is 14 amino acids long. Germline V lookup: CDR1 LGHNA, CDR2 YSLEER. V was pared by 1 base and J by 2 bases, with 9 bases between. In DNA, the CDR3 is TGCGCCAGCAGCCAAGGGATTACGACCTACGAGCAGTACTTC. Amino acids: CASSQGITTYEQYF.

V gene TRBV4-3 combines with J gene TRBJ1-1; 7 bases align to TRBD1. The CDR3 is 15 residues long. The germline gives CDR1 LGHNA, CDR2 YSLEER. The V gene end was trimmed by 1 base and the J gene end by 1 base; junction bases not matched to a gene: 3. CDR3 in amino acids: CASSQADRANTEAFF. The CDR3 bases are TGCGCCAGCAGCCAAGCCGACAGGGCGAACACTGAAGCTTTCTTT.

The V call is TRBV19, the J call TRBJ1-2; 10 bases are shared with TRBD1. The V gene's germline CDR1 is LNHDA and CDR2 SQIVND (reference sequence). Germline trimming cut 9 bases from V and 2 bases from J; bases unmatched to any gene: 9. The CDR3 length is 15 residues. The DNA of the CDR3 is TGTGCCAGCCGGACCGGGACAGGGGCAAACTATGGCTACACCTTC. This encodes CASRTGTGANYGYTF.

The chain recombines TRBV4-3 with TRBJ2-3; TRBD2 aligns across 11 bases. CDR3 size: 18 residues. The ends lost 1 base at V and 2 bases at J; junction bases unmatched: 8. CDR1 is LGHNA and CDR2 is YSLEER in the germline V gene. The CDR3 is CASSQGLAGGGYTDTQYF. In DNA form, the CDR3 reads TGCGCCAGCAGCCAAGGCCTAGCGGGGGGCGGGTACACAGATACGCAGTATTTT.

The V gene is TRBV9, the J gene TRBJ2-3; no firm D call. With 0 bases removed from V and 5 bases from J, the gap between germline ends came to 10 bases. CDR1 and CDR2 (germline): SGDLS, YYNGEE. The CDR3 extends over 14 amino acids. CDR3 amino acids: CASSVEGSGDTQYF. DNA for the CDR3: TGTGCCAGCAGCGTAGAGGGAAGTGGAGATACGCAGTATTTT.

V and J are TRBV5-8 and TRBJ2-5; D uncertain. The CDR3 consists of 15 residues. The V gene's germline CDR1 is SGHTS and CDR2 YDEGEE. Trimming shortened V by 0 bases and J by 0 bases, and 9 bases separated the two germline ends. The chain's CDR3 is CASSLAAANQETQYF. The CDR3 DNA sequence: TGTGCCAGCAGCTTGGCCGCAGCCAACCAAGAGACCCAGTACTTC.

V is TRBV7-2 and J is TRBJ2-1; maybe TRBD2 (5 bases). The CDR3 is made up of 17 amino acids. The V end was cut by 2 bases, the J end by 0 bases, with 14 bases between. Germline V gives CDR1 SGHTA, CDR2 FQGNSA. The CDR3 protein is CASSLQGLMSSYNEQFF. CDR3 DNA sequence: TGTGCCAGCAGCTTACAAGGACTGATGAGCTCCTACAATGAGCAGTTCTTC.